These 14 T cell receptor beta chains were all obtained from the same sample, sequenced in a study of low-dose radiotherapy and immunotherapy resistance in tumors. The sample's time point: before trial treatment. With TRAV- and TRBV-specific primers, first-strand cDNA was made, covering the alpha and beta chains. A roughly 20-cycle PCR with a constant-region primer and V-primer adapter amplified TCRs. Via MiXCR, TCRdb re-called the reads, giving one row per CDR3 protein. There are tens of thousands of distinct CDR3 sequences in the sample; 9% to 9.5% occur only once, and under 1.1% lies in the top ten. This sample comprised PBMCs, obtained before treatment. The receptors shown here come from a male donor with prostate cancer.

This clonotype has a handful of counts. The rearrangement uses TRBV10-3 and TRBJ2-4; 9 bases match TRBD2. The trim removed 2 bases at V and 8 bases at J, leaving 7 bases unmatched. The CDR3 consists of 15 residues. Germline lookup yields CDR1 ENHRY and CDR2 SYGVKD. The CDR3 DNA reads TGTGCCATCAGTGAGATAGCGGGAGTTCGACACATTCAGTACTTC. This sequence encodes CAISEIAGVRHIQYF.

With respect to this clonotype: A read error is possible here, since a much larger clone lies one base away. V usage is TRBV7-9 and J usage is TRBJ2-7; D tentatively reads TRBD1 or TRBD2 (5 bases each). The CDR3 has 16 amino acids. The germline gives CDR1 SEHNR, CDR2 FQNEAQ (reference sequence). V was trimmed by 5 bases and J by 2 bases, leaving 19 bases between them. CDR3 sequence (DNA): TGTGCCAGCAGCCCTTTAACCTTCGGGGCTCCCTACGAGCAGTACTTC. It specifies CASSPLTFGAPYEQYF.

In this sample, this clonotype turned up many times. CDR3 nucleotide sequence: TGTGCCAGCAGTCCGCAGGGGGTTCATCAGCCCCAGCATTTT. Translated, it gives CASSPQGVHQPQHF. The chain joins TRBV28 to TRBJ1-5; 7 bases line up with TRBD1. This CDR3 comprises 14 residues. Germline assignment: CDR1 MDHEN and CDR2 SYDVKM. V was clipped by 5 bases and J by 5 bases; unmatched bases: 6.

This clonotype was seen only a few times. CDR3 coding DNA: TGCAGTGCTCCGGCCTACAATGAGCAGTTCTTC. It translates to CSAPAYNEQFF. The chain combines TRBV20-1 with TRBJ2-1; D gene uncertain. The germline V gene encodes CDR1 DFQATT and CDR2 SNEGSKA (reference sequence). The CDR3 contains 11 residues. V was trimmed by 5 bases and J by 2 bases, leaving 4 bases between them.

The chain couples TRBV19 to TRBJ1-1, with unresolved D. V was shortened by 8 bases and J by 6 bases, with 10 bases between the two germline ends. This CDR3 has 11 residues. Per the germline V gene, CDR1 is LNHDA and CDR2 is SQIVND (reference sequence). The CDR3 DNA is TGTGCCAGTTCTGGATCGGCTGAAGCTTTCTTT. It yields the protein CASSGSAEAFF.

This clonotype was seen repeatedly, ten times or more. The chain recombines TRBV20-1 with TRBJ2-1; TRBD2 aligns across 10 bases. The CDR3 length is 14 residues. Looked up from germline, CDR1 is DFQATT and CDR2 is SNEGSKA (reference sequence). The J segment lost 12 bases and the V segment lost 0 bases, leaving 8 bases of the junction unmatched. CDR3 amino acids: CSARDTSGKVGQFF. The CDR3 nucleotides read TGCAGTGCTAGAGATACTAGCGGGAAGGTGGGGCAGTTCTTC.

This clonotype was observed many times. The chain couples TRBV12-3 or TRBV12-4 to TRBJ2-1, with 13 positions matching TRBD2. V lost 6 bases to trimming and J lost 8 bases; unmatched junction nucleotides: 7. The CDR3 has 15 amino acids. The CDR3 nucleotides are TGTGCCAGCAGCTTCACTAGCGGGAGGGACTATGAGCAGTTCTTC. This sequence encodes CASSFTSGRDYEQFF.

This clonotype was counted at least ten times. CDR3 protein: CASSPKKTGSYEQYF. In nucleotides, the CDR3 is TGTGCCAGCAGCCCTAAAAAGACAGGGTCCTACGAGCAGTACTTC. This chain joins TRBV5-4 and TRBJ2-7; 7 bases are a match to TRBD1. Germline lookup yields CDR1 SGHNT and CDR2 YYREEE (reference sequence). J was trimmed by 1 base and V by 4 bases; bases with no gene match: 8. This CDR3 has 15 residues.

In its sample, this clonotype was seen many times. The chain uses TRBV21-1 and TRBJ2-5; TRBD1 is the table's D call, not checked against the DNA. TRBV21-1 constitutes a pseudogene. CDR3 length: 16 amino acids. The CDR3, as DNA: TGTGCCAGCAGCAAAGTGGGGACAGGGGAATCGGAGACCCAGTACTTC. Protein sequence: CASSKVGTGESETQYF.

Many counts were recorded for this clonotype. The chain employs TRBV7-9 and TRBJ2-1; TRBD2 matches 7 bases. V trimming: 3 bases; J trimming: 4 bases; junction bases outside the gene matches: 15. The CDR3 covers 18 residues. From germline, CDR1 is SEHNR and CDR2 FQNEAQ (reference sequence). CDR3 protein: CASSFIGVGGSEYNEQFF. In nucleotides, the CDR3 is TGTGCCAGCAGCTTTATCGGGGTGGGCGGGAGTGAGTACAATGAGCAGTTCTTC.

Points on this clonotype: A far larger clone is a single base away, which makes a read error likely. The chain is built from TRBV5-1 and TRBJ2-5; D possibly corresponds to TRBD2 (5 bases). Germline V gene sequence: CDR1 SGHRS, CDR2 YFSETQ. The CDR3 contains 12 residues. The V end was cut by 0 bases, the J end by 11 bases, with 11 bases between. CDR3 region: CASSLETNEQYF. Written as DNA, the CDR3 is TGCGCCAGCAGCTTGGAGACTAATGAGCAGTACTTC. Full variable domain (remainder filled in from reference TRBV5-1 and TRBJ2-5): KAGVTQTPRYLIKTRGQQVTLSCSPISGHRSVSWYQQTPGQGLQFLFEYFSETQRNKGNFPGRFSGRQFSNSRSEMNVSTLELGDSALYLCASSLETNEQYFGPGTRLLVL.

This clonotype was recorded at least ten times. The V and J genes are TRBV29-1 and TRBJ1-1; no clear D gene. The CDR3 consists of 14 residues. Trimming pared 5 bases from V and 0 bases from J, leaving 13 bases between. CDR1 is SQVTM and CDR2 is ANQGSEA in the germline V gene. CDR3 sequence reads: CSVQVGVMNTEAFF. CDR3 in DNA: TGCAGCGTTCAGGTTGGCGTGATGAACACTGAAGCTTTCTTT.

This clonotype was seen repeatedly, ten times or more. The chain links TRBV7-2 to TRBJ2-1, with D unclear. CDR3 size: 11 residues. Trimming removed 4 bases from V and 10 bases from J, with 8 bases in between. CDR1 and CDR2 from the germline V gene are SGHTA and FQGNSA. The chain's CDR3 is CASSSAEEQFF. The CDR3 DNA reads TGTGCCAGCAGCTCGGCAGAAGAGCAGTTCTTC.

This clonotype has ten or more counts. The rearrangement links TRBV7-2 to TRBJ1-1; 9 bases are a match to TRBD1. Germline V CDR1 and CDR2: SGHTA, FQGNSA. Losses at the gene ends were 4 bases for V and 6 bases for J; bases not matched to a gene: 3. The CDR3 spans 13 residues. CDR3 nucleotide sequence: TGTGCCAGCAGCTCATGGACAGGGGCTGAAGCTTTCTTT. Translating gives CASSSWTGAEAFF.